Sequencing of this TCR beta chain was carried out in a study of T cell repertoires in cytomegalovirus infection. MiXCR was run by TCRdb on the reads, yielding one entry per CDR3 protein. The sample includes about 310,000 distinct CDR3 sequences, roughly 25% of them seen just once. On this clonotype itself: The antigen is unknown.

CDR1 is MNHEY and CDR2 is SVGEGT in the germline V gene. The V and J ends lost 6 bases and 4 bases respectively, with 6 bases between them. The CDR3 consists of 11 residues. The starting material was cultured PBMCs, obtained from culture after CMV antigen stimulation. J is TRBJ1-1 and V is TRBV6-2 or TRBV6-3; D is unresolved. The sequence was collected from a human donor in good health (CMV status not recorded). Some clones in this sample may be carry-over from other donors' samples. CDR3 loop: CASRRSTEAFF. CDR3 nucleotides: TGTGCCAGCAGAAGGTCCACTGAAGCTTTCTTT.